This entry lists 21 T cell receptor beta chains sequenced from one sample in a study of blood T cell repertoires in COVID-19. Sequencing was performed with immunoSEQ multiplex PCR; in TCRdb, only in-frame clones are kept and a portion is missing. The profile covers tens of thousands of clones, with just over 85% appearing a single time and almost 5% taken by the ten largest. The sequencing sample was made of peripheral blood. These receptors all come from a woman in her seventies with active COVID-19.

J is TRBJ2-7 and V is TRBV7-2; no definite D call. Germline CDR1 and CDR2: SGHTA and FQGNSA. This CDR3 spans 12 amino acids. V lost 5 bases and J 2 bases, leaving 7 bases between the germline ends. The CDR3 sequence is CASSPRPYEQYF. The CDR3 nucleotides are TGTGCCAGCAGCCCGCGTCCCTACGAGCAGTACTTC.

The chain carries TRBV29-1 and TRBJ1-3, with 7 bases identical to TRBD1. This CDR3 has 13 residues. J lost 2 bases, V lost 7 bases, and 5 bases had no gene match. Germline CDR1 reads SQVTM; CDR2 reads ANQGSEA. The CDR3 nucleotides are TGCAGCGGTACAGGGGAGGCTGGAAACACCATATATTTT. It yields the protein CSGTGEAGNTIYF.

This CDR3 reads CASSLDTRGAFF. The CDR3, as DNA: TGTGCCAGCAGTTTAGACACCCGAGGAGCTTTCTTT. The chain recombines TRBV12-3 or TRBV12-4 with TRBJ1-1; D call uncertain. Trimming cost V 1 base and J 10 bases, with 10 bases left between them. The length of the CDR3 is 12 residues.

The DNA of the CDR3 is TGTGCCAGCAGCCTCGGACAGAGCAATGAGCAGTTCTTC. This translates into CASSLGQSNEQFF. J is TRBJ2-1 and V is TRBV12-3 or TRBV12-4; D perhaps matches TRBD1 (6 bases). V lost 6 bases to trimming and J lost 6 bases, with 12 bases between them. This CDR3 region has 13 residues.

CDR3 region: CASSLQTGNEQFF. The CDR3 DNA reads as TGTGCCAGCAGCTTACAGACTGGCAATGAGCAGTTCTTC. This chain uses TRBV7-2 with TRBJ2-1; no definite D call. CDR1 and CDR2 (germline): SGHTA, FQGNSA. The CDR3 totals 13 residues. V was clipped by 2 bases and J by 6 bases, with 8 bases between them.

This rearrangement joins TRBV6-6 to TRBJ2-1; D unresolved. Germline V gives CDR1 MNHNY, CDR2 SVGAGI (reference sequence). The CDR3 is made up of 13 amino acids. The germline V and J ends were trimmed by 8 bases and 6 bases, with 14 bases remaining between them. The CDR3 nucleotides read TGTGCCAGCGGCTCGCGGTCTGGCAATGAGCAGTTCTTC. It yields the protein CASGSRSGNEQFF.

The CDR3 sequence: CASSTDRGRLETQYF. In DNA form, the CDR3 reads TGTGCCAGCAGTACCGACAGGGGGCGACTTGAGACCCAGTACTTC. V usage is TRBV6-5 and J usage is TRBJ2-5; 10 bases line up with TRBD1. This CDR3 has 15 residues. Germline assignment: CDR1 MNHEY and CDR2 SVGAGI. J lost 5 bases, V lost 5 bases, and 8 bases had no gene match.

V is TRBV7-2 and J is TRBJ2-5, with D perhaps matching TRBD1 (6 bases). The ends were cut back, 3 bases at V and 2 bases at J, with 10 bases in the middle. This CDR3 contains 14 residues. The germline gives CDR1 SGHTA, CDR2 FQGNSA. Here the CDR3 DNA reads TGTGCCAGCAGCTTCCCAGGGGCGCAAGAGACCCAGTACTTC. Translation: CASSFPGAQETQYF.

The chain recombines TRBV5-4 with TRBJ2-6; weak D call: TRBD1 (5 bases). V lost 6 bases and J lost 0, with 19 bases in between. The germline gives CDR1 SGHNT, CDR2 YYREEE (reference sequence). The CDR3 runs 18 residues. CDR3 nucleotide sequence: TGTGCCAGCAACTACGGACACCGGTTATCCTCTGGGGCCAACGTCCTGACTTTC. Amino acid sequence: CASNYGHRLSSGANVLTF.

This chain joins TRBV5-1 and TRBJ1-6; weak D call: TRBD1 (5 bases). The V and J ends lost 0 bases and 5 bases respectively, with 12 bases between them. The CDR3 consists of 16 residues. The germline gives CDR1 SGHRS, CDR2 YFSETQ. CDR3 region: CASSLGPATDNSPLHF. The CDR3 region has the DNA TGCGCCAGCAGCTTGGGCCCGGCGACAGATAATTCACCCCTCCACTTT.

V gene TRBV29-1 combines with J gene TRBJ2-5; D might be TRBD2 (5 bases). Germline CDR1 and CDR2: SQVTM and ANQGSEA. Trimming cost V 4 bases and J 0 bases, with 12 bases left between them. The CDR3 extends over 14 amino acids. In DNA, the CDR3 is TGCAGCGTTGTGGTGGGAGCGGACCAAGAGACCCAGTACTTC. Translated: CSVVVGADQETQYF.

In this sample, this clone turned up a few times. V gene TRBV4-3 combines with J gene TRBJ2-2; 12 bases fit TRBD1. The CDR3 totals 17 residues. Germline V gene sequence: CDR1 LGHNA, CDR2 YSLEER. J lost 5 bases, V lost 2 bases, and 6 bases had no gene match. The CDR3 is CASSQYRDRGRTGELFF. The CDR3 DNA reads TGCGCCAGCAGCCAATACCGGGACAGGGGGCGTACCGGGGAGCTGTTTTTT.

The chain has TRBV7-6 and TRBJ2-7; D gene unclear. This CDR3 contains 12 residues. V gave up 2 bases and J gave up 4 bases, with 6 bases separating them. Germline V gives CDR1 SGHVS, CDR2 FNYEAQ. CDR3 nucleotide sequence: TGTGCCAGCAGCTTAAACGGGTACGAGCAGTACTTC. Its translation: CASSLNGYEQYF.

The gene calls are TRBV28 and TRBJ1-1, with 7 bases fitting TRBD1. Losses at the gene ends were 5 bases for V and 5 bases for J; bases not matched to a gene: 8. The CDR3 contains 14 residues. Germline lookup yields CDR1 MDHEN and CDR2 SYDVKM. The CDR3 loop reads CASSTTGAGTEAFF. The CDR3 bases are TGTGCCAGCAGTACCACAGGGGCGGGGACTGAAGCTTTCTTT.

The J gene is TRBJ2-4, the V gene TRBV9, with TRBD2 matching 9 bases. V lost 4 bases, J lost 1 base, and 3 bases stayed unmatched. The CDR3 is 15 amino acids. Germline CDR1 and CDR2: SGDLS and YYNGEE. This CDR3 is CASSKLAGAKNIQYF. The CDR3, as DNA: TGTGCCAGCAGCAAACTAGCGGGTGCCAAAAACATTCAGTACTTC.

This chain joins TRBV10-3 and TRBJ2-5, with TRBD2 matching over 8 bases. V shed 4 bases, J shed 3 bases, and the junction held 7 bases outside the gene matches. The CDR3 covers 15 residues. Germline CDR1 ENHRY, CDR2 SYGVKD. CDR3 residues: CAISGSNGGEETQYF. CDR3 sequence (DNA): TGTGCCATCAGTGGCTCAAACGGGGGGGAAGAGACCCAGTACTTC.

The chain has TRBV2 and TRBJ2-2; a weak D match, TRBD2 (5 bases). The CDR3 totals 14 residues. The V end lost 8 bases, the J end lost 7 bases, and 17 bases lay between the germline ends. Germline V lookup: CDR1 SNHLY, CDR2 FYNNEI. This chain's CDR3 is CASGRARTVGELFF. The CDR3 DNA reads TGTGCCAGCGGGCGGGCCCGCACAGTCGGGGAGCTGTTTTTT.

This chain joins TRBV19 and TRBJ2-2; 11 nucleotides align to TRBD2. With 5 bases clipped from V and 6 bases from J, the junction kept 5 bases outside the gene matches. This CDR3 is built from 15 residues. Per the germline V gene, CDR1 is LNHDA and CDR2 is SQIVND (reference sequence). CDR3 nucleotides: TGTGCCAGTAGTGTACTAGCGGGGGCCTCCGGGGAGCTGTTTTTT. Protein sequence: CASSVLAGASGELFF.

This clone is a singleton in its sample. This rearrangement joins TRBV7-8 to TRBJ2-7, with D perhaps matching TRBD2 (6 bases). CDR1 and CDR2 (germline): SGHVS, FQNEAQ. The CDR3 has 14 amino acids. Between the trimmed V and J ends, which lost 5 bases and 0 bases, there was a span of 11 bases. The CDR3 DNA reads TGTGCCAGCAGCCGGGACTGGAGCTCCTACGAGCAGTACTTC. Its translation: CASSRDWSSYEQYF.

V and J are TRBV11-2 and TRBJ1-1, with D unresolved. Trimming stripped 0 bases from V and 9 bases from J, with 14 bases between. The CDR3 loop spans 14 amino acids. CDR1 is SGHAT and CDR2 is FQNNGV in the germline V gene. The CDR3 DNA reads as TGTGCCAGCAGCTTAGATCCATCCGGGGTAAAAGCTTTCTTT. It translates to CASSLDPSGVKAFF. Looking up the rest from reference TRBV11-2 and TRBJ1-1 gives the full variable domain: EAGVAQSPRYKIIEKRQSVAFWCNPISGHATLYWYQQILGQGPKLLIQFQNNGVVDDSQLPKDRFSAERLKGVDSTLKIQPAKLEDSAVYLCASSLDPSGVKAFFGQGTRLTVV.

The rearrangement joins TRBV5-1 to TRBJ2-5; no clear D gene. Germline loops: CDR1 SGHRS, CDR2 YFSETQ. V lost 2 bases and J lost 5, with 13 bases in between. This CDR3 has 14 residues. The CDR3, as DNA: TGCGCCAGCAGCTTTGGCAACCGGCGGGAGACCCAGTACTTC. Translated: CASSFGNRRETQYF. Using reference TRBV5-1 and TRBJ2-5 for the parts outside the CDR3, the full variable domain is KAGVTQTPRYLIKTRGQQVTLSCSPISGHRSVSWYQQTPGQGLQFLFEYFSETQRNKGNFPGRFSGRQFSNSRSEMNVSTLELGDSALYLCASSFGNRRETQYFGPGTRLLVL.